Shown below are 21 T cell receptor beta chains from a single sample sequenced in a study of graft-versus-host responses after intestinal transplantation. Method: immunoSEQ multiplex PCR; TCRdb's copy keeps in-frame clones and lacks some. This table holds roughly 20,000 clones, 55% to 60% found once. The sequences come from alloreactive CD4+ T cells from a mixed lymphocyte reaction culture, collected before intestinal transplant. Documented subset: CFSE-low proliferating T cells sorted from approximately 6-day pre-transplant mixed lymphocyte reaction (GvH or HvG direction). The receptor source for this set is a human patient who received an intestinal transplant.

This chain connects TRBV15 to TRBJ1-3; D is possibly TRBD1 (6 bases). The CDR3 contains 16 residues. Trimming took 3 bases from V and 2 from J, leaving 14 bases between them. In germline, CDR1 is LNHNV, CDR2 YYDKDF (reference sequence). CDR3 residues: CATSSQPPGAGNTIYF. In nucleotides, the CDR3 is TGTGCCACCAGCAGCCAACCTCCAGGGGCTGGAAACACCATATATTTT.

The V and J genes are TRBV6-1 and TRBJ1-5; D is unclear. V was trimmed by 11 bases and J by 7 bases, leaving 21 bases between them. The CDR3 is 14 amino acids. Per germline, CDR1 MNHNS and CDR2 SASEGT. The DNA of the CDR3 is TGTGCCGCGTTATTGAATTGGGGAGGCCAGCCCCAGCATTTT. Translation gives CAALLNWGGQPQHF.

This clone was seen only a few times. The chain employs TRBV7-9 and TRBJ1-3, with a tentative D call TRBD1 (6 bases). Trimming left V 2 bases short and J 1 base short, with 18 bases between. Per the germline V gene, CDR1 is SEHNR and CDR2 is FQNEAQ (reference sequence). This CDR3 has 18 residues. CDR3 DNA: TGTGCCAGCAGCTTAAACTGGTTAGGACAGCCGTCTGGAAACACCATATATTTT. Amino acids: CASSLNWLGQPSGNTIYF.

The chain links TRBV29-1 to TRBJ2-1, with 8 bases matching TRBD2. V lost 6 bases to trimming and J lost 0 bases; unmatched junction nucleotides: 10. Looked up from germline, CDR1 is SQVTM and CDR2 is ANQGSEA. This CDR3 is built from 16 residues. This CDR3 is CSVVKIAGSSYNEQFF. DNA of the CDR3: TGCAGCGTCGTCAAAATAGCGGGGAGCTCCTACAATGAGCAGTTCTTC.

The rearrangement joins TRBV9 to TRBJ2-5, with 9 positions matching TRBD2. Unmatched junction bases numbered 9, after V lost 2 bases and J lost 4 bases. This CDR3 contains 16 residues. CDR1 and CDR2 (germline): SGDLS, YYNGEE. This chain's CDR3 is CASSVSGGRARETQYF. In DNA form, the CDR3 reads TGTGCCAGCAGCGTGTCTGGCGGGAGGGCCCGAGAGACCCAGTACTTC.

This clone has more than one count but fewer than ten. CDR3 residues: CASSVSGTNTGETQYF. The CDR3 DNA is TGTGCCAGCAGCGTGAGCGGGACCAACACCGGAGAGACCCAGTACTTC. The J gene is TRBJ2-5, the V gene TRBV9; TRBD2 matches 7 bases. Trimming at V came to 2 bases and at J to 4 bases, leaving 11 bases not matched to a gene. The germline V gene encodes CDR1 SGDLS and CDR2 YYNGEE. This CDR3 has 16 amino acids. The full variable domain, completed using reference TRBV9 and TRBJ2-5, is DSGVTQTPKHLITATGQRVTLRCSPRSGDLSVYWYQQSLDQGLQFLIQYYNGEERAKGNILERFSAQQFPDLHSELNLSSLELGDSALYFCASSVSGTNTGETQYFGPGTRLLVL.

This chain connects TRBV2 to TRBJ2-7; D perhaps matches TRBD1 (5 bases). The germline gives CDR1 SNHLY, CDR2 FYNNEI. V was clipped by 8 bases and J by 7 bases, with 21 bases between them. This CDR3 comprises 14 residues. The CDR3: CASGWSQGLGEQYF. CDR3 in DNA: TGTGCCAGCGGATGGTCTCAGGGCTTGGGGGAGCAGTACTTC. Variable domain in full (rest from reference TRBV2 and TRBJ2-7): EPEVTQTPSHQVTQMGQEVILRCVPISNHLYFYWYRQILGQKVEFLVSFYNNEISEKSEIFDDQFSVERPDGSNFTLKIRSTKLEDSAMYFCASGWSQGLGEQYFGPGTRLTVT.

V usage is TRBV5-5 and J usage is TRBJ2-7; D unclear. V lost 0 bases and J lost 3, with 10 bases in between. From germline, CDR1 is SGHKS and CDR2 YYEKEE (reference sequence). This CDR3 has 14 amino acids. The DNA of the CDR3 is TGTGCCAGCAGCTTGGGTCCAGATATCTACGAGCAGTACTTC. It translates to CASSLGPDIYEQYF.

The chain couples TRBV9 to TRBJ2-2; 7 bases line up with TRBD2. The germline gives CDR1 SGDLS, CDR2 YYNGEE. Unmatched junction bases numbered 4, after V lost 1 base and J lost 4 bases. The CDR3 is 15 amino acids. The CDR3 sequence: CASSVLSGSTGELFF. In nucleotides, the CDR3 is TGTGCCAGCAGCGTACTTAGCGGGTCCACCGGGGAGCTGTTTTTT.

The chain uses TRBV23-1 and TRBJ1-6; 8 bases align to TRBD1. TRBV23-1 qualifies as an ORF whose function is uncertain. The V segment lost 2 bases and the J segment 5 bases; nucleotides outside the gene matches: 11. This CDR3 region has 18 residues. DNA for the CDR3: TGCGCCAGCAGTCAAAAAGCCTTCAGGGGGCGAAATAATTCACCCCTCCACTTT. It translates to CASSQKAFRGRNNSPLHF.

The chain carries TRBV4-2 and TRBJ2-5; 8 bases fit TRBD1. Germline assignment: CDR1 LGHNA and CDR2 YNFKEQ. CDR3 length equals 14 residues. Unmatched junction bases numbered 5, after V lost 4 bases and J lost 4 bases. CDR3 DNA sequence: TGTGCCAGCAGCCGCCAGGGGGCAGGAGAGACCCAGTACTTC. This sequence encodes CASSRQGAGETQYF.

The V gene is TRBV10-3, the J gene TRBJ2-6; D is undetermined. Germline V gene data show CDR1 as ENHRY and CDR2 as SYGVKD. The ends were cut back, 1 base at V and 2 bases at J, with 9 bases in the middle. The CDR3 runs to 16 residues. The CDR3 here is CAISEYERAGANVLTF. The CDR3 nucleotides read TGTGCCATCAGTGAGTACGAACGGGCTGGGGCCAACGTCCTGACTTTC.

This clone was counted only a few times. The rearrangement uses TRBV19 and TRBJ2-7; 8 bases are shared with TRBD2. The CDR3 is made up of 16 amino acids. Germline V lookup: CDR1 LNHDA, CDR2 SQIVND (reference sequence). V was pared by 5 bases and J by 3 bases, with 12 bases of the junction left unmatched. The CDR3 here is CASSSRTSRALYEQYF. CDR3 DNA sequence: TGTGCCAGTAGTTCACGGACTAGCCGGGCCCTCTACGAGCAGTACTTC.

This sequence joins TRBV5-1 and TRBJ1-1; possibly TRBD1 for D (5 bases). The germline V and J ends were trimmed by 2 bases and 6 bases, with 14 bases remaining between them. CDR1 is SGHRS and CDR2 is YFSETQ in the germline V gene. There are 14 residues in the CDR3. The CDR3 protein is CASSFFQGNAEAFF. Here the CDR3 DNA reads TGCGCCAGCAGCTTTTTCCAGGGTAACGCTGAAGCTTTCTTT.

V usage is TRBV6-5 and J usage is TRBJ2-1; the match to TRBD2 covers 13 bases. V shed 7 bases, J shed 3 bases, and the junction held 3 bases outside the gene matches. The CDR3 contains 15 residues. Germline V gene lookup returns CDR1 MNHEY and CDR2 SVGAGI. CDR3 nucleotide sequence: TGTGCCAGCACCCGGACTAGCGGGGGCTACAATGAGCAGTTCTTC. Its translation is CASTRTSGGYNEQFF.

This clone has more than one count but fewer than ten. This chain links TRBV5-1 with TRBJ2-5; a possible D gene is TRBD1 (5 bases). The CDR3 is 14 residues long. Germline lookup yields CDR1 SGHRS and CDR2 YFSETQ. Trimming stripped 1 base from V and 0 bases from J, with 7 bases between. For the CDR3, the DNA is TGCGCCAGCAGCTTGACAGGCTACCAAGAGACCCAGTACTTC. It yields the protein CASSLTGYQETQYF. Using reference TRBV5-1 and TRBJ2-5 for the parts outside the CDR3, the full variable domain is KAGVTQTPRYLIKTRGQQVTLSCSPISGHRSVSWYQQTPGQGLQFLFEYFSETQRNKGNFPGRFSGRQFSNSRSEMNVSTLELGDSALYLCASSLTGYQETQYFGPGTRLLVL.

The gene calls are TRBV6-6 and TRBJ2-3; TRBD1 agrees at 8 bases. The CDR3 extends over 15 amino acids. V trimming: 2 bases; J trimming: 7 bases; junction bases outside the gene matches: 8. The V gene's germline CDR1 is MNHNY and CDR2 SVGAGI (reference sequence). CDR3 sequence reads: CASSYLRTGTNTQYF. The CDR3, as DNA: TGTGCCAGCAGTTACCTTCGGACAGGGACAAATACGCAGTATTTT.

V is TRBV19 and J is TRBJ2-1; D is perhaps TRBD2 (6 bases). CDR1 is LNHDA, CDR2 SQIVND, per germline (reference sequence). V gave up 5 bases and J gave up 10 bases, with 15 bases separating them. The CDR3 contains 13 residues. Here the CDR3 reads CASSPRWGREQFF. The CDR3 region has the DNA TGTGCCAGTAGTCCCCGTTGGGGGAGGGAGCAGTTCTTC.

The chain combines TRBV5-1 with TRBJ1-1, with TRBD1 identical over 7 bases. The CDR3 is made up of 14 amino acids. Germline loops: CDR1 SGHRS, CDR2 YFSETQ. Trimming cost V 2 bases and J 2 bases; bases outside gene matches: 3. The CDR3 is CASSFRQGNTEAFF. The DNA of the CDR3 is TGCGCCAGCAGCTTTCGACAGGGTAACACTGAAGCTTTCTTT.

This clone has a handful of counts. The gene calls are TRBV4-1 and TRBJ1-1; D possibly corresponds to TRBD1 (5 bases). The V and J ends lost 3 bases and 1 base respectively, with 6 bases between them. The CDR3 is made up of 13 amino acids. Germline lookup yields CDR1 MGHRA and CDR2 YSYEKL. Here the CDR3 DNA reads TGCGCCAGCAGCCACGGGGGGAACACTGAAGCTTTCTTT. Protein: CASSHGGNTEAFF.

This rearrangement joins TRBV7-8 to TRBJ2-3, with D possibly TRBD2 on 5 matching bases. Germline V lookup: CDR1 SGHVS, CDR2 FQNEAQ. Trimming left V 2 bases short and J 2 bases short, with 8 bases between. There are 14 residues in the CDR3. CDR3 sequence: CASSLSGFTDTQYF. As DNA, the CDR3 is TGTGCCAGCAGCTTAAGCGGCTTCACAGATACGCAGTATTTT.